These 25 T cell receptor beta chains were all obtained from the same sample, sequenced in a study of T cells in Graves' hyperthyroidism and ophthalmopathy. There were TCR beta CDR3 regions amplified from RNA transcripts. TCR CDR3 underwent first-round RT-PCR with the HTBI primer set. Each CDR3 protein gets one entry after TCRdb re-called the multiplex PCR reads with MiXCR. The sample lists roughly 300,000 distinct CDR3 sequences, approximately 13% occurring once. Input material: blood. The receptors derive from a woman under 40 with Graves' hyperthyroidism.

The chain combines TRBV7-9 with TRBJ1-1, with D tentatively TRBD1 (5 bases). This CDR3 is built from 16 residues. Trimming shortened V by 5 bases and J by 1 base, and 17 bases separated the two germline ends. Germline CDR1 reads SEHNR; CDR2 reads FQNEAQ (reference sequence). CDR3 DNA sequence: TGTGCCAGCAGCCCAACCCGCGGGACTGCGAACACTGAAGCTTTCTTT. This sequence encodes CASSPTRGTANTEAFF.

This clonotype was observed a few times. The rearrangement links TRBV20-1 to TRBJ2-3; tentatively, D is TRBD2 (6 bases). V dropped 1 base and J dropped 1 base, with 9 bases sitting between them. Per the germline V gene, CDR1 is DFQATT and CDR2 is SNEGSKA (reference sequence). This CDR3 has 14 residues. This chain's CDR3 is CSARGGTGTDTQYF. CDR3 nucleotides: TGCAGTGCTAGAGGAGGGACTGGCACAGATACGCAGTATTTT.

CDR3 protein: CASSQDRRGNEQFF. For the CDR3, the DNA is TGTGCCAGCAGCCAAGACCGCAGGGGTAATGAGCAGTTCTTC. This chain uses TRBV4-2 with TRBJ2-1, with D possibly matching TRBD1 (6 bases). The CDR3 is 14 residues long. The V end lost 0 bases, the J end lost 7 bases, and 10 bases lay between the germline ends. CDR1 is LGHNA, CDR2 YNFKEQ, per germline.

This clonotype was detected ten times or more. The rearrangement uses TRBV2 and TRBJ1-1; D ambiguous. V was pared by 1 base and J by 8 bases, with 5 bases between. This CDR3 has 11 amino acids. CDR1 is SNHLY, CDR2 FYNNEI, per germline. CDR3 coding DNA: TGTGCCAGCAGTGAAGAGGTCGAAGCTTTCTTT. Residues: CASSEEVEAFF.

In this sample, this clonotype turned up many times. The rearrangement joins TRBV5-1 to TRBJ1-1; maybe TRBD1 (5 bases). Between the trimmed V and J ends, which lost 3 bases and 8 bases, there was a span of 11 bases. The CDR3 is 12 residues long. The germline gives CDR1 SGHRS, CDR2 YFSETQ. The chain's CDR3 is CASSSGRPEAFF. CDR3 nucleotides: TGCGCCAGCAGCTCGGGACGGCCGGAAGCTTTCTTT.

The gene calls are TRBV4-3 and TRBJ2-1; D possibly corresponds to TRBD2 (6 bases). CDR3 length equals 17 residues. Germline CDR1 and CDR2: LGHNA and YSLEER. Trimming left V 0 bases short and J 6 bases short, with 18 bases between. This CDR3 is CASSQDLGGEHGNEQFF. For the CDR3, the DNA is TGCGCCAGCAGCCAAGATCTTGGCGGGGAGCACGGCAATGAGCAGTTCTTC.

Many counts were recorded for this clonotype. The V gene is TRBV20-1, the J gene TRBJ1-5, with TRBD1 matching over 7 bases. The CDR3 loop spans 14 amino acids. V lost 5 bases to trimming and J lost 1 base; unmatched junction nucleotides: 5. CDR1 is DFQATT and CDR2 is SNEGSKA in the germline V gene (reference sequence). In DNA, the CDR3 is TGCAGTGCTGAGGGGGCGACGAGCAATCAGCCCCAGCATTTT. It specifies CSAEGATSNQPQHF.

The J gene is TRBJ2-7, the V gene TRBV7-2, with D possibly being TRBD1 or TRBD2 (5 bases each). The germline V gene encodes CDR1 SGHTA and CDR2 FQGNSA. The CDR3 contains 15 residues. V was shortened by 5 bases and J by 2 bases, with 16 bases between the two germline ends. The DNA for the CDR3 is TGTGCCAGCAGCCAGCACCGGGACGCTACCTACGAGCAGTACTTC. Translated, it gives CASSQHRDATYEQYF.

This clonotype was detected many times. The CDR3 nucleotides are TGTGCCAGCAGTCCAATGAAGCGGGAGGGACCCGGGGAGCTGTTTTTT. It codes for CASSPMKREGPGELFF. The chain joins TRBV28 to TRBJ2-2; 10 bases fit TRBD2. Germline V gene data show CDR1 as MDHEN and CDR2 as SYDVKM. The CDR3 has 16 residues. The J segment lost 6 bases and the V segment lost 5 bases, leaving 9 bases of the junction unmatched.

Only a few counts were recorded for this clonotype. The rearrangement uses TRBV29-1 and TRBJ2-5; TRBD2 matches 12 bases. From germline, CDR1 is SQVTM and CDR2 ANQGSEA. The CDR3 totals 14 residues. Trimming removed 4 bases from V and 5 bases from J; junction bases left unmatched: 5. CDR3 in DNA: TGCAGCGTTGTGACTAGCGGGAGCTGGGAGACCCAGTACTTC. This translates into CSVVTSGSWETQYF.

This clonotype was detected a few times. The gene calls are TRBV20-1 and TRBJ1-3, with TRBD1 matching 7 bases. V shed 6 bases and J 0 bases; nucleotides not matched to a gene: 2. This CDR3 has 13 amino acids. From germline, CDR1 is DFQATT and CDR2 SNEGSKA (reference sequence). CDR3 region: CSAWDSSGNTIYF. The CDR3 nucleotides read TGCAGTGCATGGGACAGCTCTGGAAACACCATATATTTT.

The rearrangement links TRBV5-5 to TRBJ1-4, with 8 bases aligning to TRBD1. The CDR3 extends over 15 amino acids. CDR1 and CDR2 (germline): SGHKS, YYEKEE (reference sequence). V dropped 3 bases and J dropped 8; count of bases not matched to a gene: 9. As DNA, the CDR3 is TGTGCCAGCAGCTCATCCGGGACAGGAGGGGAAAAACTGTTTTTT. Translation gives CASSSSGTGGEKLFF.

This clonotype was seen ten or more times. The CDR3 nucleotides read TGTGCCAGCAGCTGGACTAGCGGGAGGGCCAAAGAGACCCAGTACTTC. Its translation: CASSWTSGRAKETQYF. This chain uses TRBV28 with TRBJ2-5; 15 positions match TRBD2. CDR1 is MDHEN, CDR2 SYDVKM, per germline. V lost 6 bases and J lost 3; bases outside the gene matches: 5. The CDR3 has 16 residues.

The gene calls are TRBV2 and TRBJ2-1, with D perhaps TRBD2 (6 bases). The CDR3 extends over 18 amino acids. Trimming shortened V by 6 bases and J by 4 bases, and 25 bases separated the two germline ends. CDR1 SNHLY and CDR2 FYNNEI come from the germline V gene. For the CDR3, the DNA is TGTGCCAGCAGCGACAGTGATACGACTAGTTTCGGGTACAATGAGCAGTTCTTC. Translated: CASSDSDTTSFGYNEQFF.

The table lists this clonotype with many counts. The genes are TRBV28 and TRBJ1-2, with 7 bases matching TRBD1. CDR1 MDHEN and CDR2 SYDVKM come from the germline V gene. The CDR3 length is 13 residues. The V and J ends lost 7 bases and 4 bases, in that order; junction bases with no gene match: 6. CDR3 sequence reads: CASTPDRFYGYTF. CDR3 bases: TGTGCCAGCACCCCGGACAGGTTCTATGGCTACACCTTC.

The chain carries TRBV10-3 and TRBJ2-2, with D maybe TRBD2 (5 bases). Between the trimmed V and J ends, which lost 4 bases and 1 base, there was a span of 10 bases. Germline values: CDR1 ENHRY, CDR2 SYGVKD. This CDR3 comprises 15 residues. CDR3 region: CAISGDYRNTGELFF. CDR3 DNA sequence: TGTGCCATCAGTGGCGACTATAGGAACACCGGGGAGCTGTTTTTT.

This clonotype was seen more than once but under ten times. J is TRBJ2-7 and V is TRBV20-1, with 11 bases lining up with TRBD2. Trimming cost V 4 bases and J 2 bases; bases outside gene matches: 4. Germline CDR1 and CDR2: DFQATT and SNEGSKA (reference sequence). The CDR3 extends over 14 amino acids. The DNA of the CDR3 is TGCAGTGCTAAAGATAGCGGGAGGGCCTACGAGCAGTACTTC. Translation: CSAKDSGRAYEQYF.

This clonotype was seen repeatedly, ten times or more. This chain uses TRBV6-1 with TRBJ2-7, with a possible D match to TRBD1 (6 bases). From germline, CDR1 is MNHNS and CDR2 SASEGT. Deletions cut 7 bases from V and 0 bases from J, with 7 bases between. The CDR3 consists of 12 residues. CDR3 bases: TGTGCCAGCAAGGGGGACTCCTACGAGCAGTACTTC. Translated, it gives CASKGDSYEQYF.

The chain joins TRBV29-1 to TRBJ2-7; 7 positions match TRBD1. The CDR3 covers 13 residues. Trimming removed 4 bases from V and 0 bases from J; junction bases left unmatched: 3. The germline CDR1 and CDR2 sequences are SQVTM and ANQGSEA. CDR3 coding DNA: TGCAGCGTTGCAGGGGGTAGCTCCTACGAGCAGTACTTC. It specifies CSVAGGSSYEQYF.

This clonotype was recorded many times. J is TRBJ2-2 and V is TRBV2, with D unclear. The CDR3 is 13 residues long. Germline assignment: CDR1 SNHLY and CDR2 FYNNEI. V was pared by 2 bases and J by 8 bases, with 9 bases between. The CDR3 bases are TGTGCCAGCAGTGAACTAGGAGAGGGGGAGCTGTTTTTT. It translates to CASSELGEGELFF. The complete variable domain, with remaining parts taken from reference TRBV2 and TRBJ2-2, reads EPEVTQTPSHQVTQMGQEVILRCVPISNHLYFYWYRQILGQKVEFLVSFYNNEISEKSEIFDDQFSVERPDGSNFTLKIRSTKLEDSAMYFCASSELGEGELFFGEGSRLTVL.

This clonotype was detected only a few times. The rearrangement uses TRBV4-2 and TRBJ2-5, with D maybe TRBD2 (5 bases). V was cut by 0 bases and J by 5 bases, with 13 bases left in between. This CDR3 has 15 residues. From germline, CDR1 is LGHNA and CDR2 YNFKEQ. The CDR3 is CASSQDLGRRETQYF. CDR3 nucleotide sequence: TGTGCCAGCAGCCAAGATCTCGGCAGGAGGGAGACCCAGTACTTC.

The CDR3 reads CASSLVAAGGYTF. CDR3 DNA sequence: TGTGCCAGCAGTTTAGTGGCAGCGGGAGGCTACACCTTC. The chain has TRBV12-3 or TRBV12-4 and TRBJ1-2; no reliable D call. V lost 1 base and J lost 8, with 11 bases in between. The CDR3 runs to 13 residues.

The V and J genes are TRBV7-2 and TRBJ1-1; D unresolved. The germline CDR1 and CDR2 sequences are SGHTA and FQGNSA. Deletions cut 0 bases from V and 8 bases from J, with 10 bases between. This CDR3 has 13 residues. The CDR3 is CASSLAVETEAFF. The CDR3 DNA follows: TGTGCCAGCAGCTTAGCGGTAGAAACCGAAGCTTTCTTT.

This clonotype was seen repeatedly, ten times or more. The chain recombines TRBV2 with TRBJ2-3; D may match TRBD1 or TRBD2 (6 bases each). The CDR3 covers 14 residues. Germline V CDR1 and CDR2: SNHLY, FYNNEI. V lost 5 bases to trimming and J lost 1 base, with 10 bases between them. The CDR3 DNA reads TGTGCCAGCAGTCCGGGGGCGGGCACAGATACGCAGTATTTT. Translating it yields CASSPGAGTDTQYF.

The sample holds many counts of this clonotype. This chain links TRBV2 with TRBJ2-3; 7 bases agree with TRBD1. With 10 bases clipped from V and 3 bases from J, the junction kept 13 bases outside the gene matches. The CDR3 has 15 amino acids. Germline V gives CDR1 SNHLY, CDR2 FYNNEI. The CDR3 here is CATRSGTVQTDTQYF. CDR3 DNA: TGTGCCACAAGATCGGGGACAGTACAAACAGATACGCAGTATTTT.